This T cell receptor (beta chain) stems from a study of blood T cell repertoires in COVID-19. V lost 5 bases, J lost 0 bases, and 6 bases stayed unmatched. The CDR3 is 15 amino acids. Germline V gives CDR1 MDHEN, CDR2 SYDVKM. Sequencing used immunoSEQ multiplex PCR; TCRdb keeps in-frame clones, though not all of them. The sample records 200,000 to 250,000 clones, 80% to 90% being singletons. V usage is TRBV28 and J usage is TRBJ2-7, with 8 bases lining up with TRBD1. Source material: peripheral blood. This clonotype was obtained from a man in his forties or fifties with active or convalescent COVID-19. Here the CDR3 DNA reads TGTGCCAGCAGTAGGCCCGGGACAGGCTCCTACGAGCAGTACTTC. The encoded protein is CASSRPGTGSYEQYF. Together with reference TRBV28 and TRBJ2-7, the CDR3 gives the full variable domain: DVKVTQSSRYLVKRTGEKVFLECVQDMDHENMFWYRQDPGLGLRLIYFSYDVKMKEKGDIPEGYSVSREKKERFSLILESASTNQTSMYLCASSRPGTGSYEQYFGPGTRLTVT.